This TCR beta chain appears in the sequencing data of a study of blood T cells in healthy people across ages. Through a sample-barcoded 5' primer and a J-beta primer mix, a second PCR was run for roughly 6 to 11 cycles. TCRdb reprocessed the 5' RACE reads with MiXCR, giving one entry per CDR3 protein. Of approximately 1.5 million distinct CDR3 sequences in the sample, approximately 43% were seen once. Germline-derived CDR1 and CDR2 are KGHSH and LQKENI. The junction had 8 bases not matched to a gene; V was cut back by 4 bases and J by 0 bases. CDR3 length: 17 amino acids. Input material: blood. The clonotype originates from a woman aged 18 to 35 in good health. The chain is built from TRBV18 and TRBJ1-5; 8 positions match TRBD1. The CDR3: CASSRTGRVYSNQPQHF. CDR3 DNA: TGTGCCAGCTCACGGACAGGGCGGGTTTATAGCAATCAGCCCCAGCATTTT.